This TCR beta chain came from a study of T cell responses to AZD1222 COVID-19 vaccine. In the study overall: Second doses were pooled across both intervals (about 4 or about 12 weeks). Whole-study results and caveats: Repertoires were collected only later (after the peak T cell response had occurred). Only five to seven AZD1222 recipients tested seropositive at baseline.

Germline-derived CDR1 and CDR2 are SGHTA and FQGNSA. Trimming took off 1 base at V and 8 bases at J, with 8 bases between the two ends. The CDR3 is 13 residues long. Of note for this clone: Antigen: not known.

The protocol was immunoSEQ multiplex PCR, while the TCRdb copy is restricted to in-frame clones and leaves out a portion. This sample has tens of thousands of clones, with roughly 87% found just once. V and J are TRBV7-2 and TRBJ1-4; maybe TRBD1 (6 bases). The sample was peripheral blood, taken on day 0 of AZD1222 vaccination. The clonotype comes from an adult in good health. Here the CDR3 reads CASSLGQGEKLFF. The CDR3 DNA sequence: TGTGCCAGCAGCTTAGGCCAGGGGGAAAAACTGTTTTTT.